This T cell receptor beta chain was found in a study of vaccination effects on CD4 cells after COVID-19. The data were produced by immunoSEQ multiplex PCR, yet TCRdb's version contains in-frame clones alone and is incomplete. Seen here are roughly 53,000 clones, 75% to 80% observed once, and the top ten hold roughly 5.6%. About this clone itself: Antigen unknown.

Sequencing followed a ViraFEST assay step that expanded antigen-specific CD4+ T cells with viral peptide pools. The culture ran for nine to eleven days, and then CD4+ T cells were isolated. Vaccinated participants had no history of SARS-CoV-2 infection and tested negative for nucleocapsid antibodies. The source is a human donor who received a COVID-19 vaccine. The sample was CD4+ T cells from PBMCs cultured with HCoV-OC43 spike peptides, taken before COVID-19 vaccination. Regarding subset: HCoV-OC43 spike overlapping peptide pool stimulation.

The CDR3, as DNA: TGTGCCGCCAGACAGGGCTTGTCCGGGGAGCTGTTTTTT. Protein product: CAARQGLSGELFF. The J gene is TRBJ2-2, the V gene TRBV14; TRBD1 matches at 7 bases. The J segment lost 6 bases and the V segment lost 11 bases, leaving 9 bases of the junction unmatched. The CDR3 is made up of 13 amino acids. Per germline, CDR1 SGHDN and CDR2 FVKESK.